The 22 T cell receptor beta chains below come from one sample, sequenced in a study of T-cell reconstitution after alpha-beta-depleted transplantation in children. The TCRbeta library incorporated unique molecular identifiers. TCRdb fed the PCR reads into MiXCR, producing one record per CDR3 protein. The sample contains under 450,000 distinct CDR3 sequences, more than 10% of which appear only once. The sequenced sample was PBMCs, obtained from the stem cell graft. These receptors were obtained from a human donor who donated a stem cell graft to a child with Fanconi anemia.

V usage is TRBV20-1 and J usage is TRBJ2-3, with D unclear. Deletions cut 6 bases from V and 3 bases from J, with 13 bases between. This CDR3 has 13 amino acids. Germline V lookup: CDR1 DFQATT, CDR2 SNEGSKA (reference sequence). CDR3 bases: TGCAGTGCCCGGAACTCGATAACAGATACGCAGTATTTT. This translates into CSARNSITDTQYF.

This clonotype was seen a few times. The chain couples TRBV6-1 to TRBJ1-2, with D perhaps matching TRBD1 (5 bases). Trimming stripped 6 bases from V and 8 bases from J, with 16 bases between. Germline V gives CDR1 MNHNS, CDR2 SASEGT. The CDR3 length is 13 residues. This chain's CDR3 is CASRVDSYDGYTF. DNA of the CDR3: TGTGCCAGCAGGGTCGACAGCTACGACGGCTACACCTTC.

This clonotype has just a few counts. The chain couples TRBV4-3 to TRBJ2-3, with D uncertain. The CDR3 has 15 residues. CDR1 LGHNA and CDR2 YSLEER come from the germline V gene. The V end lost 5 bases, the J end lost 3 bases, and 15 bases lay between the germline ends. This CDR3 is CASSFSPVGTDTQYF. DNA for the CDR3: TGCGCCAGCAGCTTCTCCCCGGTGGGGACAGATACGCAGTATTTT.

The genes are TRBV20-1 and TRBJ1-4; 7 bases match TRBD1. The length of the CDR3 is 13 residues. Germline CDR1 DFQATT, CDR2 SNEGSKA (reference sequence). V lost 8 bases and J lost 0; bases outside the gene matches: 3. CDR3 sequence: CSTTGATNEKLFF. The DNA for the CDR3 is TGCAGTACCACAGGGGCAACTAATGAAAAACTGTTTTTT.

This clonotype has just a few counts. The chain recombines TRBV7-9 with TRBJ2-3; 11 positions match TRBD2. The CDR3 totals 17 residues. With V trimmed by 5 bases and J by 0 bases, 7 bases remained unmatched. Germline loops: CDR1 SEHNR, CDR2 FQNEAQ (reference sequence). The CDR3 sequence is CASSDTLAGASTDTQYF. In nucleotides, the CDR3 is TGTGCCAGCAGCGACACACTAGCGGGAGCTAGCACAGATACGCAGTATTTT.

The CDR3 DNA sequence: TGCGCCAGCAGCTTCGGGCAGGGTGGTGAAAAACTGTTTTTT. Translating it yields CASSFGQGGEKLFF. The rearrangement uses TRBV5-1 and TRBJ1-4, with D possibly being TRBD1 (5 bases). Germline values: CDR1 SGHRS, CDR2 YFSETQ. The CDR3 runs 14 residues. V was pared by 2 bases and J by 7 bases, with 12 bases between.

V and J are TRBV9 and TRBJ1-3; D may be TRBD1 (5 bases). The CDR3 runs 14 residues. The germline gives CDR1 SGDLS, CDR2 YYNGEE. The V end was cut by 2 bases, the J end by 4 bases, with 10 bases between. The CDR3 coding sequence is TGTGCCAGCAGCGTGGGGGAACCCGGAAACACCATATATTTT. Translating it yields CASSVGEPGNTIYF.

This clonotype was recorded many times. The chain links TRBV7-9 to TRBJ2-5; no clear D gene. This CDR3 contains 12 residues. Trimming took 4 bases from V and 5 from J, leaving 8 bases between them. In germline, CDR1 is SEHNR, CDR2 FQNEAQ (reference sequence). In DNA form, the CDR3 reads TGTGCCAGCAGCTCCCAAGGGGAGACCCAGTACTTC. This encodes CASSSQGETQYF. Variable domain in full (rest from reference TRBV7-9 and TRBJ2-5): DTGVSQNPRHKITKRGQNVTFRCDPISEHNRLYWYRQTLGQGPEFLTYFQNEAQLEKSRLLSDRFSAERPKGSFSTLEIQRTEQGDSAMYLCASSSQGETQYFGPGTRLLVL.

This clonotype has more than one count but fewer than ten. The genes are TRBV7-2 and TRBJ2-5; TRBD2 agrees at 13 bases. This CDR3 has 17 residues. Unmatched junction bases numbered 12, after V lost 7 bases and J lost 4 bases. Per the germline V gene, CDR1 is SGHTA and CDR2 is FQGNSA. The CDR3 loop is CASTPLGGLAGIETQYF. CDR3 nucleotide sequence: TGTGCCAGCACCCCATTGGGGGGACTAGCGGGGATAGAGACCCAGTACTTC.

This clonotype has a handful of counts. V is TRBV20-1 and J is TRBJ2-3; 8 positions match TRBD2. The ends lost 5 bases at V and 2 bases at J; junction bases unmatched: 12. This CDR3 spans 16 amino acids. The V gene's germline CDR1 is DFQATT and CDR2 SNEGSKA (reference sequence). The CDR3 DNA is TGCAGTGCTCACCCCCAGCGGGGGTCAATCACAGATACGCAGTATTTT. Protein: CSAHPQRGSITDTQYF.

This clonotype was detected ten times or more. This sequence joins TRBV4-3 and TRBJ1-4, with D hard to call. V lost 0 bases and J 0 bases, leaving 8 bases between the germline ends. The CDR3 spans 16 residues. Per the germline V gene, CDR1 is LGHNA and CDR2 is YSLEER. CDR3 DNA: TGCGCCAGCAGCCAAGATCTAGGAGCAACTAATGAAAAACTGTTTTTT. Amino acid sequence: CASSQDLGATNEKLFF.

The genes are TRBV10-3 and TRBJ2-7; D not certain. Trimming took off 0 bases at V and 4 bases at J, with 4 bases between the two ends. From germline, CDR1 is ENHRY and CDR2 SYGVKD. This CDR3 has 12 amino acids. The CDR3 sequence is CAISESKYEQYV. The CDR3 nucleotides read TGTGCCATCAGTGAGTCGAAGTACGAGCAGTACGTC.

The V and J genes are TRBV5-6 and TRBJ2-1; D ambiguous. Per the germline V gene, CDR1 is SGHDT and CDR2 is YYEEEE. The CDR3 is 15 residues long. The V gene lost 4 bases and the J gene lost 0 bases, with 11 bases spanning the gap. The CDR3 protein is CASSVRRNSYNEQFF. CDR3 sequence (DNA): TGTGCCAGCAGCGTACGACGGAACTCCTACAATGAGCAGTTCTTC.

This clonotype has at least ten counts. The chain employs TRBV12-3 or TRBV12-4 and TRBJ1-1; D not resolved. The CDR3 sequence is 12 residues long. The germline V and J ends were trimmed by 1 base and 4 bases, with 4 bases remaining between them. The CDR3 protein is CASSLEVTEAFF. The CDR3 coding sequence is TGTGCCAGCAGTTTAGAGGTCACTGAAGCTTTCTTT.

The chain combines TRBV5-1 with TRBJ2-7; D uncertain. Trimming pared 4 bases from V and 2 bases from J, leaving 10 bases between. CDR1 is SGHRS and CDR2 is YFSETQ in the germline V gene. The CDR3 contains 13 residues. DNA for the CDR3: TGCGCCAGCAGCCGAGGTTCCGCCTACGAGCAGTACTTC. Encoded protein: CASSRGSAYEQYF.

In its sample, this clonotype was seen many times. The rearrangement uses TRBV4-3 and TRBJ1-5; D is unresolved. Germline CDR1 reads LGHNA; CDR2 reads YSLEER. This CDR3 comprises 15 residues. Trimming stripped 1 base from V and 1 base from J, with 8 bases between. CDR3 amino acids: CASSQGRYSNQPQHF. The CDR3 bases are TGCGCCAGCAGCCAAGGGAGGTACAGCAATCAGCCCCAGCATTTT.

The rearrangement uses TRBV12-3 or TRBV12-4 and TRBJ2-3, with D maybe TRBD2 (6 bases). CDR3 size: 17 residues. The V end lost 5 bases, the J end lost 0 bases, and 18 bases lay between the germline ends. This CDR3 is CASSGRGRSTSTDTQYF. The DNA of the CDR3 is TGTGCCAGCAGTGGCCGGGGGAGGTCCACTAGCACAGATACGCAGTATTTT.

The J gene is TRBJ2-1, the V gene TRBV4-3, with 9 bases identical to TRBD1. This CDR3 contains 15 residues. Germline lookup yields CDR1 LGHNA and CDR2 YSLEER. Trimming took 4 bases from V and 6 from J; bases not matched to a gene: 7. The CDR3 loop reads CASSPRQGGFNEQFF. Written as DNA, the CDR3 is TGCGCCAGCAGCCCTCGACAGGGGGGATTCAATGAGCAGTTCTTC.

This clonotype was seen many times. The genes are TRBV20-1 and TRBJ2-7; a weak D match, TRBD1 (6 bases). V was cut by 2 bases and J by 2 bases, with 13 bases left in between. Germline lookup yields CDR1 DFQATT and CDR2 SNEGSKA (reference sequence). The CDR3 has 14 amino acids. The CDR3 protein is CSARIGTLAYEQYF. CDR3 coding DNA: TGCAGTGCTAGAATCGGGACACTCGCCTACGAGCAGTACTTC.

This clonotype has just a few counts. The chain uses TRBV14 and TRBJ1-2; D remains ambiguous. The V end lost 0 bases, the J end lost 7 bases, and 9 bases lay between the germline ends. The CDR3 contains 13 residues. Germline CDR1 reads SGHDN; CDR2 reads FVKESK. The CDR3, as DNA: TGTGCCAGCAGCCAAGAAGTCACTATTGGCTACACCTTC. Translating gives CASSQEVTIGYTF.

This clonotype was observed a few times. The rearrangement uses TRBV20-1 and TRBJ2-1; 14 bases map to TRBD2. Germline V gene lookup returns CDR1 DFQATT and CDR2 SNEGSKA (reference sequence). V trimming: 5 bases; J trimming: 0 bases; junction bases outside the gene matches: 9. This CDR3 is 18 amino acids long. The DNA for the CDR3 is TGCAGTGCTTGGACTAGCGGGGGGCTTTACAGCTCCTACAATGAGCAGTTCTTC. Residues: CSAWTSGGLYSSYNEQFF.

This clonotype occurred a few times. V gene TRBV6-1 combines with J gene TRBJ1-1; TRBD1 matches 7 bases. From germline, CDR1 is MNHNS and CDR2 SASEGT. Trimming removed 7 bases from V and 4 bases from J; junction bases left unmatched: 9. The CDR3 is 14 residues long. CDR3 nucleotide sequence: TGTGCCAGCAAAAACCAGGGGGAAGGCACTGAAGCTTTCTTT. It codes for CASKNQGEGTEAFF.